This T cell receptor beta chain originates from a study of CD8 T cells in Susac syndrome. Deletions cut 6 bases from V and 8 bases from J, with 13 bases between. Germline V gene sequence: CDR1 MNHEY, CDR2 SVGEGT. The CDR3 sequence is 12 residues long. A quantity of about 0.45 to 1 ug RNA underwent reverse transcription using random hexamers. TCRdb reprocessed the immunoSEQ multiplex PCR reads with MiXCR, giving one entry per CDR3 protein. Among some 100,000 distinct CDR3 sequences listed, roughly 90% were seen once. The material sequenced was CD8+ T cells from PBMCs. The sequence was collected from a human donor in good health. This chain uses TRBV6-2 or TRBV6-3 with TRBJ1-2; D unresolved. For the CDR3, the DNA is TGTGCCAGCAGAAACGGGCCAGCCGGCTACACCTTC. It encodes CASRNGPAGYTF.